The 29 T cell receptor beta chains below come from one sample, sequenced in a study of cytomegalovirus exposure and HLA in healthy donors. PCR was performed using 60 Vbeta and 13 Jbeta primers. The repertoire was sequenced with immunoSEQ multiplex PCR; TCRdb's copy has only in-frame clones and lacks some. The table counts 200,000 or so clones; less than 0.9% lies in the top ten. The source material was PBMCs. Source of these receptors: a boy younger than 18 in good health and CMV-seronegative.

The V call is TRBV9, the J call TRBJ1-2, with D unresolved. This CDR3 has 13 amino acids. The V end was cut by 3 bases, the J end by 13 bases, with 19 bases between. Looked up from germline, CDR1 is SGDLS and CDR2 is YYNGEE. CDR3 residues: CASSAQPGAKTTF. Written as DNA, the CDR3 is TGTGCCAGCAGCGCCCAACCGGGAGCTAAAACCACCTTC. The full variable domain, with the rest looked up from reference TRBV9 and TRBJ1-2, is DSGVTQTPKHLITATGQRVTLRCSPRSGDLSVYWYQQSLDQGLQFLIQYYNGEERAKGNILERFSAQQFPDLHSELNLSSLELGDSALYFCASSAQPGAKTTFGSGTRLTVV.

V usage is TRBV6-1 and J usage is TRBJ1-6; TRBD1 aligns across 9 bases. Trimming at V came to 1 base and at J to 10 bases, leaving 8 bases not matched to a gene. CDR3 length: 16 residues. CDR1 and CDR2 from the germline V gene are MNHNS and SASEGT. This CDR3 reads CASSEEGDRAFSPLHF. Written as DNA, the CDR3 is TGTGCCAGCAGTGAAGAGGGGGACAGGGCCTTCTCACCCCTCCACTTT.

The genes are TRBV11-2 and TRBJ2-5, with D possibly TRBD1 on 5 matching bases. Germline lookup yields CDR1 SGHAT and CDR2 FQNNGV. V was cut by 1 base and J by 1 base, with 16 bases left in between. The CDR3 contains 17 residues. DNA for the CDR3: TGTGCCAGCAGCTTAGGGGGCGGAGAGTATCCCCAAGAGACCCAGTACTTC. Its translation is CASSLGGGEYPQETQYF.

The J gene is TRBJ2-1, the V gene TRBV4-3, with a possible D match to TRBD2 (6 bases). CDR3 length: 16 residues. The V end was cut by 1 base, the J end by 3 bases, with 13 bases between. Per germline, CDR1 LGHNA and CDR2 YSLEER. In DNA form, the CDR3 reads TGCGCCAGCAGCCAAGGAATCGAGCGGGTCTACAATGAGCAGTTCTTC. Translating it yields CASSQGIERVYNEQFF.

CDR3 amino acids: CASSLAGGATYEQYF. The DNA for the CDR3 is TGCGCCAGCAGCTTGGCCGGGGGGGCCACCTACGAGCAGTACTTC. V gene TRBV5-1 combines with J gene TRBJ2-7, with 8 bases fitting TRBD2. Germline values: CDR1 SGHRS, CDR2 YFSETQ. This CDR3 contains 15 residues. With V trimmed by 0 bases and J by 2 bases, 4 bases remained unmatched.

The chain employs TRBV4-2 and TRBJ2-7; 7 bases line up with TRBD2. CDR3 length: 14 amino acids. J lost 3 bases, V lost 4 bases, and 6 bases had no gene match. The germline V gene has CDR1 LGHNA and CDR2 YNFKEQ. CDR3: CASSPETSSYEQYF. DNA for the CDR3: TGTGCCAGCAGCCCAGAGACTAGCAGCTACGAGCAGTACTTC.

CDR3 residues: CAWRRTDRGGTEAFF. The CDR3 DNA reads TGTGCCTGGAGACGAACCGACAGGGGAGGGACTGAAGCTTTCTTT. V is TRBV30 and J is TRBJ1-1, with 8 bases fitting TRBD1. V shed 3 bases and J 5 bases; nucleotides not matched to a gene: 11. Germline V gene sequence: CDR1 GTSNPN, CDR2 SVGIG (reference sequence). The length of the CDR3 is 15 residues.

The rearrangement joins TRBV21-1 to TRBJ2-6; TRBD1, the table's D call, was not compared with the DNA. TRBV21-1 is recorded as a pseudogene. The CDR3 extends over 17 amino acids. This chain's CDR3 is CASSTTGGEAGANVLTF. DNA for the CDR3: TGTGCCAGCAGTACGACAGGGGGCGAGGCTGGGGCCAACGTCCTGACTTTC.

The chain combines TRBV18 with TRBJ1-1; 7 nucleotides align to TRBD1. Trimming removed 3 bases from V and 0 bases from J; junction bases left unmatched: 1. The CDR3 has 14 residues. CDR1 and CDR2 (germline): KGHSH, LQKENI. CDR3 protein: CASSPTGLNTEAFF. CDR3 sequence (DNA): TGTGCCAGCTCACCGACAGGGTTGAACACTGAAGCTTTCTTT. Combining the CDR3 with reference TRBV18 and TRBJ1-1 gives the whole variable domain NAGVMQNPRHLVRRRGQEARLRCSPMKGHSHVYWYRQLPEEGLKFMVYLQKENIIDESGMPKERFSAEFPKEGPSILRIQQVVRGDSAAYFCASSPTGLNTEAFFGQGTRLTVV.

The chain employs TRBV19 and TRBJ1-1; tentative D call: TRBD1 (5 bases). The V gene lost 7 bases and the J gene lost 5 bases, with 17 bases spanning the gap. CDR1 is LNHDA, CDR2 SQIVND, per germline (reference sequence). The CDR3 length is 14 residues. The CDR3 region is CASNPSTVSTEAFF. The CDR3 DNA reads as TGTGCCAGTAACCCTTCGACAGTTTCAACTGAAGCTTTCTTT. Full variable domain (remainder filled in from reference TRBV19 and TRBJ1-1): DGGITQSPKYLFRKEGQNVTLSCEQNLNHDAMYWYRQDPGQGLRLIYYSQIVNDFQKGDIAEGYSVSREKKESFPLTVTSAQKNPTAFYLCASNPSTVSTEAFFGQGTRLTVV.

The chain has TRBV5-1 and TRBJ1-1; no firm D call. This CDR3 is 14 amino acids long. V was pared by 2 bases and J by 3 bases, with 11 bases between. Per the germline V gene, CDR1 is SGHRS and CDR2 is YFSETQ. The CDR3 region is CASSFTIEDTEAFF. The CDR3, as DNA: TGCGCCAGCAGCTTTACTATTGAGGACACTGAAGCTTTCTTT.

The chain couples TRBV4-1 to TRBJ2-5, with 7 bases lining up with TRBD1. The V segment lost 0 bases and the J segment 5 bases; nucleotides outside the gene matches: 6. This CDR3 has 15 residues. CDR1 is MGHRA and CDR2 is YSYEKL in the germline V gene. The CDR3 sequence: CASSQEQAGGETQYF. As DNA, the CDR3 is TGCGCCAGCAGCCAAGAACAGGCAGGGGGTGAGACCCAGTACTTC.

The V and J genes are TRBV11-2 and TRBJ2-7; tentative D call: TRBD1 (5 bases). The V end was cut by 1 base, the J end by 3 bases, with 13 bases between. Germline CDR1 and CDR2: SGHAT and FQNNGV. The CDR3 runs 15 residues. Here the CDR3 DNA reads TGTGCCAGCAGCTTAGCTGGGGCCCAACTCTACGAGCAGTACTTC. Amino acid sequence: CASSLAGAQLYEQYF.

The chain has TRBV28 and TRBJ1-2; D gene ambiguous. The CDR3 has 14 residues. The germline V and J ends were trimmed by 1 base and 4 bases, with 10 bases remaining between them. The germline gives CDR1 MDHEN, CDR2 SYDVKM. The CDR3 here is CASSLLGEAYGYTF. The CDR3, as DNA: TGTGCCAGCAGTTTATTGGGCGAAGCCTATGGCTACACCTTC.

Comments on this clone: Within the sample, other DNA sequences also encode this same CDR3. J is TRBJ1-1 and V is TRBV7-8; D is unclear. The germline V and J ends were trimmed by 1 base and 1 base, with 7 bases remaining between them. Germline CDR1 and CDR2: SGHVS and FQNEAQ. The CDR3 sequence is 14 residues long. The CDR3 bases are TGTGCCAGCAGCTTAGTGGGAGGGAACACTGAAGCTTTCTTT. This encodes CASSLVGGNTEAFF. Drawing the rest from reference TRBV7-8 and TRBJ1-1, the complete variable domain is GAGVSQSPRYKVAKRGQDVALRCDPISGHVSLFWYQQALGQGPEFLTYFQNEAQLDKSGLPSDRFFAERPEGSVSTLKIQRTQQEDSAVYLCASSLVGGNTEAFFGQGTRLTVV.

CDR3 sequence reads: CASSPGVLSAEQYF. In DNA, the CDR3 is TGTGCCAGCAGCCCGGGAGTGCTCTCCGCCGAGCAGTACTTC. The rearrangement links TRBV5-6 to TRBJ2-7, with D possibly TRBD2 on 6 matching bases. This CDR3 has 14 amino acids. Germline loops: CDR1 SGHDT, CDR2 YYEEEE. Trimming took 4 bases from V and 6 from J, leaving 17 bases between them.

This chain uses TRBV4-1 with TRBJ2-5; D is perhaps TRBD2 (6 bases). The CDR3 totals 13 residues. Trimming took 2 bases from V and 3 from J, leaving 7 bases between them. Germline V lookup: CDR1 MGHRA, CDR2 YSYEKL. DNA for the CDR3: TGCGCCAGCAGCCAACGACTAGAAGAGACCCAGTACTTC. As protein: CASSQRLEETQYF.

The chain is built from TRBV6-4 and TRBJ1-2, with D possibly being TRBD1 (5 bases). Looked up from germline, CDR1 is MRHNA and CDR2 is SNTAGT. There are 17 residues in the CDR3. Trimming shortened V by 0 bases and J by 3 bases, and 17 bases separated the two germline ends. DNA for the CDR3: TGTGCCAGCAGTGACTCCTTTACTCGGACACCCCACTATGGCTACACCTTC. Its translation: CASSDSFTRTPHYGYTF.

The chain uses TRBV19 and TRBJ1-2; a weak D match, TRBD1 (5 bases). The CDR3 consists of 15 residues. Trimming cost V 8 bases and J 4 bases, with 20 bases left between them. Germline-derived CDR1 and CDR2 are LNHDA and SQIVND (reference sequence). This CDR3 is CASGGAGSLGYGYTF. DNA of the CDR3: TGTGCCAGTGGGGGAGCGGGTAGCTTGGGCTATGGCTACACCTTC.

This rearrangement joins TRBV2 to TRBJ1-1; the D gene is possibly TRBD1 (6 bases). The ends were cut back, 6 bases at V and 6 bases at J, with 11 bases in the middle. Germline V gene sequence: CDR1 SNHLY, CDR2 FYNNEI. CDR3 size: 12 residues. CDR3 DNA: TGTGCCAGCAGGACAGGTGCGGCTGAAGCTTTCTTT. It is translated as CASRTGAAEAFF.

The chain is built from TRBV2 and TRBJ1-5, with TRBD1 matching 9 bases. Germline V gives CDR1 SNHLY, CDR2 FYNNEI. This CDR3 contains 15 residues. V was clipped by 2 bases and J by 4 bases; unmatched bases: 3. CDR3 nucleotides: TGTGCCAGCAGTGAAATGGGACAGGGTAATCAGCCCCAGCATTTT. This codes for CASSEMGQGNQPQHF.

CDR3 region: CASSLRGSGANVLTF. CDR3 DNA: TGTGCCAGCAGTTTGAGAGGGTCAGGGGCCAACGTCCTGACTTTC. V usage is TRBV28 and J usage is TRBJ2-6, with a possible D match to TRBD2 (5 bases). The CDR3 covers 15 residues. The V gene lost 3 bases and the J gene lost 4 bases, with 10 bases spanning the gap. In germline, CDR1 is MDHEN, CDR2 SYDVKM.

This chain joins TRBV6-5 and TRBJ1-2; D is ambiguous. CDR1 and CDR2 from the germline V gene are MNHEY and SVGAGI. The length of the CDR3 is 14 residues. Trimming cost V 5 bases and J 4 bases, with 14 bases left between them. The CDR3: CASSAFEGGYGYTF. CDR3 bases: TGTGCCAGCAGTGCCTTTGAGGGCGGCTATGGCTACACCTTC.

The chain has TRBV7-9 and TRBJ1-1; D may be TRBD1 (6 bases). The CDR3 has 14 amino acids. Germline V gene sequence: CDR1 SEHNR, CDR2 FQNEAQ (reference sequence). Trimming pared 10 bases from V and 2 bases from J, leaving 17 bases between. The CDR3 reads CATQSRGLNTEAFF. The CDR3, as DNA: TGTGCCACCCAATCGCGGGGGCTAAACACTGAAGCTTTCTTT.

V usage is TRBV6-6 and J usage is TRBJ2-3, with TRBD2 matching 8 bases. CDR3 length: 16 residues. With 2 bases clipped from V and 4 bases from J, the junction kept 8 bases outside the gene matches. CDR1 and CDR2 (germline): MNHNY, SVGAGI (reference sequence). The CDR3 DNA reads TGTGCCAGCAGTTACCCTCCCGGGGGGGGCTCAGATACGCAGTATTTT. It is translated as CASSYPPGGGSDTQYF.

V gene TRBV9 combines with J gene TRBJ1-3; D remains unclear. The ends were cut back, 7 bases at V and 4 bases at J, with 6 bases in the middle. CDR1 SGDLS and CDR2 YYNGEE come from the germline V gene. The CDR3 length is 11 residues. For the CDR3, the DNA is TGTGCCAGCTCGTCGGGAAACACCATATATTTT. The encoded protein is CASSSGNTIYF.

The chain recombines TRBV10-2 with TRBJ2-7; 9 bases fit TRBD2. This CDR3 contains 14 residues. The junction had 6 bases not matched to a gene; V was cut back by 9 bases and J by 0 bases. Germline CDR1 reads WSHSY; CDR2 reads SAAADI. The CDR3 DNA reads as TGCGCCAGTCTCCAGCGGGGGGACTCCTACGAGCAGTACTTC. Its protein is CASLQRGDSYEQYF.

The chain combines TRBV19 with TRBJ2-3, with TRBD2 matching over 9 bases. Germline V gives CDR1 LNHDA, CDR2 SQIVND (reference sequence). CDR3 size: 16 residues. Trimming took 5 bases from V and 0 from J; bases not matched to a gene: 6. The CDR3 coding sequence is TGTGCCAGTAGTCCTTCTAGCGGGACTAGCACAGATACGCAGTATTTT. Residues: CASSPSSGTSTDTQYF.

V and J are TRBV29-1 and TRBJ1-2, with TRBD1 as a possible D gene (6 bases). This CDR3 region has 15 residues. Germline CDR1 and CDR2: SQVTM and ANQGSEA. The V and J ends lost 6 bases and 4 bases respectively, with 21 bases between them. The CDR3 DNA is TGCAGCGTCCCCGGGGGGGGCGGACGCGGCTATGGCTACACCTTC. Protein product: CSVPGGGGRGYGYTF. The full variable domain, rest sourced from reference TRBV29-1 and TRBJ1-2, is SAVISQKPSRDICQRGTSLTIQCQVDSQVTMMFWYRQQPGQSLTLIATANQGSEATYESGFVIDKFPISRPNLTFSTLTVSNMSPEDSSIYLCSVPGGGGRGYGYTFGSGTRLTVV.